Listed here are 32 T cell receptor beta chains from one sample, sequenced in a study of blood T cell repertoires in COVID-19. Sequencing was performed with immunoSEQ multiplex PCR; in TCRdb, only in-frame clones are kept and a portion is missing. The sample carries roughly 70,000 clones, 70% to 90% recorded once. Sample: peripheral blood. These receptors came from a woman of 80 years or more with active or convalescent COVID-19.

V gene TRBV6-2 or TRBV6-3 combines with J gene TRBJ2-1, with 8 bases fitting TRBD2. CDR3 length equals 16 residues. Germline CDR1 reads MNHEY; CDR2 reads SVGEGT. Trimming at V came to 0 bases and at J to 4 bases, leaving 5 bases not matched to a gene. CDR3: CASSYSGTSSYNEQFF. The CDR3 nucleotides are TGTGCCAGCAGTTACTCCGGGACTAGTTCGTACAATGAGCAGTTCTTC.

V and J are TRBV19 and TRBJ1-4; 7 nucleotides line up with TRBD1. V trimming: 5 bases; J trimming: 8 bases; junction bases outside the gene matches: 14. The CDR3 has 16 amino acids. Germline V gene lookup returns CDR1 LNHDA and CDR2 SQIVND (reference sequence). The CDR3 reads CASSAYQTGSWEKLFF. For the CDR3, the DNA is TGTGCCAGTAGTGCGTACCAGACAGGGTCTTGGGAAAAACTGTTTTTT.

Only a few counts were recorded for this clone. The V and J genes are TRBV5-4 and TRBJ2-7; D perhaps matches TRBD1 (7 bases). CDR1 is SGHNT, CDR2 YYREEE, per germline (reference sequence). V shed 4 bases and J shed 0 bases, with 14 bases lying between them. The length of the CDR3 is 15 residues. The CDR3 DNA follows: TGTGCCAGCAGCCCCCCAGGGGGGAGCTCCTACGAGCAGTACTTC. Protein: CASSPPGGSSYEQYF. The whole variable domain, remainder taken from reference TRBV5-4 and TRBJ2-7, is ETGVTQSPTHLIKTRGQQVTLRCSSQSGHNTVSWYQQALGQGPQFIFQYYREEENGRGNFPPRFSGLQFPNYSSELNVNALELDDSALYLCASSPPGGSSYEQYFGPGTRLTVT.

J is TRBJ2-1 and V is TRBV4-3; 13 nucleotides align to TRBD2. CDR3 size: 19 residues. V dropped 3 bases and J dropped 4; count of bases not matched to a gene: 12. Per the germline V gene, CDR1 is LGHNA and CDR2 is YSLEER. This CDR3 reads CASSQVKTPGLAGYNEQFF. The CDR3 region has the DNA TGCGCCAGCAGCCAGGTCAAAACCCCGGGACTAGCGGGGTACAATGAGCAGTTCTTC.

In this sample, this clone turned up a few times. This rearrangement joins TRBV2 to TRBJ2-2; D might be TRBD2 (5 bases). CDR1 SNHLY and CDR2 FYNNEI come from the germline V gene. The CDR3 has 12 amino acids. V was trimmed by 7 bases and J by 5 bases, leaving 8 bases between them. The CDR3 DNA reads TGTGCCAGCATTCGGGATACCGGGGAGCTGTTTTTT. Its protein is CASIRDTGELFF.

The chain combines TRBV7-8 with TRBJ2-1; D is possibly TRBD2 (5 bases). The CDR3 is 13 amino acids. Per germline, CDR1 SGHVS and CDR2 FQNEAQ. V gave up 1 base and J gave up 8 bases, with 9 bases separating them. CDR3 residues: CASSLGGRDEQFF. CDR3 DNA: TGTGCCAGCAGCTTAGGCGGGCGAGATGAGCAGTTCTTC.

The J gene is TRBJ1-1, the V gene TRBV29-1; D not certain. In germline, CDR1 is SQVTM, CDR2 ANQGSEA. The CDR3 contains 12 residues. The V end lost 1 base, the J end lost 3 bases, and 6 bases lay between the germline ends. The CDR3 here is CSVEAPDTEAFF. The CDR3 bases are TGCAGCGTTGAAGCCCCAGACACTGAAGCTTTCTTT.

The rearrangement uses TRBV18 and TRBJ1-1; no firm D call. Trimming cost V 1 base and J 0 bases, with 6 bases left between them. The CDR3 covers 14 residues. Germline V gene sequence: CDR1 KGHSH, CDR2 LQKENI. CDR3 region: CASSPQHMNTEAFF. In DNA form, the CDR3 reads TGTGCCAGCTCACCACAACACATGAACACTGAAGCTTTCTTT.

This clone has a single count. The chain links TRBV24-1 to TRBJ2-7; 7 bases align to TRBD2. Losses at the gene ends were 3 bases for V and 6 bases for J; bases not matched to a gene: 10. CDR3 size: 15 residues. Germline loops: CDR1 KGHDR, CDR2 SFDVKD. In nucleotides, the CDR3 is TGTGCCACCAGTGATCCCGTGGGGAGGGCCGCCGAGCAGTACTTC. Residues: CATSDPVGRAAEQYF.

V is TRBV11-1 and J is TRBJ1-1; D is unclear. This CDR3 comprises 14 residues. The V gene lost 4 bases and the J gene lost 1 base, with 10 bases spanning the gap. Germline loops: CDR1 SGHAT, CDR2 FQDESV (reference sequence). The CDR3 DNA follows: TGTGCCAGCAGCTCCGGTTTTGGGAACACTGAAGCTTTCTTT. This gives the protein CASSSGFGNTEAFF.

The V gene is TRBV5-4, the J gene TRBJ1-1, with 10 bases identical to TRBD1. The germline V gene encodes CDR1 SGHNT and CDR2 YYREEE (reference sequence). The V segment lost 4 bases and the J segment 4 bases; nucleotides outside the gene matches: 10. CDR3 length: 16 residues. CDR3 coding DNA: TGTGCCAGCAGCGCCCCGGGACAGGGGAGCCTCACTGAAGCTTTCTTT. Encoded protein: CASSAPGQGSLTEAFF.

The gene calls are TRBV25-1 and TRBJ2-4, with 10 nucleotides matching TRBD1. Germline CDR1 is MGHDK and CDR2 is SYGVNS. The ends lost 5 bases at V and 10 bases at J; junction bases unmatched: 8. This CDR3 comprises 14 residues. This chain's CDR3 is CASSTPGQGLIQYF. DNA of the CDR3: TGTGCCAGCAGTACACCGGGACAGGGGCTAATTCAGTACTTC.

This rearrangement joins TRBV30 to TRBJ2-1; TRBD2 matches at 7 bases. V gave up 3 bases and J gave up 1 base; unmatched junction bases: 6. CDR1 and CDR2 (germline): GTSNPN, SVGIG (reference sequence). This CDR3 region has 15 residues. As DNA, the CDR3 is TGTGCCTGGAGCCCGCGGGGGAAGTCCTACAATGAGCAGTTCTTC. Amino acids: CAWSPRGKSYNEQFF.

J is TRBJ1-3 and V is TRBV2; TRBD1 agrees at 10 bases. The CDR3 runs 16 residues. Per the germline V gene, CDR1 is SNHLY and CDR2 is FYNNEI. With 3 bases clipped from V and 0 bases from J, the junction kept 2 bases outside the gene matches. CDR3 in amino acids: CASSDDRGLSGNTIYF. DNA of the CDR3: TGTGCCAGCAGTGACGACAGGGGGCTCTCTGGAAACACCATATATTTT. Using reference TRBV2 and TRBJ1-3 for the parts outside the CDR3, the full variable domain is EPEVTQTPSHQVTQMGQEVILRCVPISNHLYFYWYRQILGQKVEFLVSFYNNEISEKSEIFDDQFSVERPDGSNFTLKIRSTKLEDSAMYFCASSDDRGLSGNTIYFGEGSWLTVV.

This clone was counted once. The rearrangement links TRBV5-1 to TRBJ2-7; TRBD1 might be the D (5 bases). V was trimmed by 1 base and J by 2 bases, leaving 10 bases between them. This CDR3 spans 14 amino acids. CDR1 is SGHRS and CDR2 is YFSETQ in the germline V gene. The CDR3 is CASSLNTGAYEQYF. In DNA, the CDR3 is TGCGCCAGCAGCTTGAATACAGGAGCCTACGAGCAGTACTTC. Full variable domain (remainder filled in from reference TRBV5-1 and TRBJ2-7): KAGVTQTPRYLIKTRGQQVTLSCSPISGHRSVSWYQQTPGQGLQFLFEYFSETQRNKGNFPGRFSGRQFSNSRSEMNVSTLELGDSALYLCASSLNTGAYEQYFGPGTRLTVT.

V gene TRBV5-5 combines with J gene TRBJ1-5; TRBD1 might be the D (6 bases). The CDR3 runs 15 residues. Germline V gene lookup returns CDR1 SGHKS and CDR2 YYEKEE (reference sequence). V was trimmed by 4 bases and J by 0 bases, leaving 11 bases between them. Here the CDR3 DNA reads TGTGCCAGCAGCCCCGGACAGACTAGCAATCAGCCCCAGCATTTT. Translating it yields CASSPGQTSNQPQHF.

V gene TRBV27 combines with J gene TRBJ2-7; D gene uncertain. The V end was cut by 2 bases, the J end by 0 bases, with 5 bases between. Per the germline V gene, CDR1 is MNHEY and CDR2 is SMNVEV (reference sequence). The CDR3 contains 13 residues. DNA for the CDR3: TGTGCCAGCAGTTTAACTGTCTCCTACGAGCAGTACTTC. It codes for CASSLTVSYEQYF.

The rearrangement uses TRBV12-3 or TRBV12-4 and TRBJ2-3; possibly TRBD2 for D (5 bases). The CDR3 has 13 residues. The V end was cut by 10 bases, the J end by 2 bases, with 13 bases between. CDR3 protein: CATGGQNTDTQYF. In nucleotides, the CDR3 is TGTGCCACCGGCGGGCAAAACACAGATACGCAGTATTTT.

The chain has TRBV5-1 and TRBJ1-4; 8 positions agree with TRBD1. With V trimmed by 4 bases and J by 8 bases, 7 bases remained unmatched. CDR3 size: 14 residues. Germline V CDR1 and CDR2: SGHRS, YFSETQ. The CDR3: CASSNRTGIEKLFF. CDR3 coding DNA: TGCGCCAGCAGCAATAGGACAGGGATAGAAAAACTGTTTTTT.

The genes are TRBV28 and TRBJ1-1, with D possibly TRBD1 on 5 matching bases. This CDR3 has 13 amino acids. Trimming cost V 4 bases and J 4 bases, with 10 bases left between them. Germline V gene sequence: CDR1 MDHEN, CDR2 SYDVKM. The CDR3 DNA reads TGTGCCAGCAGTTGGGGGGTGGGCACTGAAGCTTTCTTT. Its translation: CASSWGVGTEAFF.

The chain carries TRBV4-1 and TRBJ2-1; 7 bases match TRBD2. Trimming cost V 0 bases and J 0 bases; bases outside gene matches: 8. CDR3 size: 18 residues. The germline V gene encodes CDR1 MGHRA and CDR2 YSYEKL. CDR3 residues: CASSQEGLAGDSYNEQFF. In DNA form, the CDR3 reads TGCGCCAGCAGCCAAGAGGGTCTGGCGGGGGACTCCTACAATGAGCAGTTCTTC.

This clone was seen only a few times. The chain recombines TRBV3-1 (or the pseudogene TRBV3-2) with TRBJ1-2; D not certain. This CDR3 contains 13 residues. CDR1 is LGHDT and CDR2 is YNNKEL in the germline V gene (reference sequence). V was shortened by 2 bases and J by 4 bases, with 8 bases between the two germline ends. The CDR3 reads CASSQFGGYGYTF. CDR3 in DNA: TGTGCCAGCAGCCAATTTGGAGGCTATGGCTACACCTTC.

This chain joins TRBV6-5 and TRBJ1-4; weak D call: TRBD1 (5 bases). Germline loops: CDR1 MNHEY, CDR2 SVGAGI. There are 13 residues in the CDR3. V was shortened by 6 bases and J by 16 bases, with 21 bases between the two germline ends. In nucleotides, the CDR3 is TGTGCCAGCAGCATGGGGGGGGGAGGCCCTTGGTTTTTT. It yields the protein CASSMGGGGPWFF.

The table lists this clone with a few counts. The chain uses TRBV18 and TRBJ2-7; TRBD1 agrees at 7 bases. Germline trimming cut 4 bases from V and 1 base from J; bases unmatched to any gene: 7. The CDR3 runs 15 residues. Germline V gives CDR1 KGHSH, CDR2 LQKENI. DNA for the CDR3: TGTGCCAGCTCACTGACCGGGACAGATTCCTACGAGCAGTACTTC. It translates to CASSLTGTDSYEQYF.

The J gene is TRBJ2-3, the V gene TRBV11-2; 8 positions match TRBD1. The V and J ends lost 1 base and 3 bases, in that order; junction bases with no gene match: 3. Per the germline V gene, CDR1 is SGHAT and CDR2 is FQNNGV. The CDR3 length is 15 residues. The chain's CDR3 is CASSLGRTGTDTQYF. The CDR3 DNA reads TGTGCCAGCAGCTTAGGGAGGACAGGGACAGATACGCAGTATTTT.

V gene TRBV29-1 combines with J gene TRBJ1-4; TRBD1 matches 7 bases. CDR3 size: 13 residues. J gave up 7 bases and V 4 bases, and 6 bases lay outside the gene matches. Germline CDR1 is SQVTM and CDR2 is ANQGSEA. As DNA, the CDR3 is TGCAGCGTTGCGAGGGCAGGGGGTGAAAAACTGTTTTTT. This codes for CSVARAGGEKLFF.

The V call is TRBV6-2 or TRBV6-3, the J call TRBJ2-5; D might be TRBD1 (5 bases). Germline CDR1 MNHEY, CDR2 SVGEGT. V was pared by 2 bases and J by 5 bases, with 9 bases between. The CDR3 runs 13 residues. The CDR3 region has the DNA TGTGCCAGCAGTTACCCAGGGTCGGAGACCCAGTACTTC. This encodes CASSYPGSETQYF.

The V call is TRBV6-5, the J call TRBJ1-5; D gene uncertain. Trimming removed 5 bases from V and 1 base from J, with 12 bases in between. The CDR3 runs 15 residues. Germline CDR1 MNHEY, CDR2 SVGAGI. The CDR3 region is CASSIWGGSNQPQHF. Here the CDR3 DNA reads TGTGCCAGCAGTATATGGGGAGGGAGCAATCAGCCCCAGCATTTT.

Notes on this clone: This sample also contains other DNA sequences that code for the same CDR3. The chain recombines TRBV24-1 with TRBJ2-1, with TRBD2 identical over 11 bases. Per the germline V gene, CDR1 is KGHDR and CDR2 is SFDVKD. The CDR3 has 15 amino acids. V lost 1 base and J lost 9; bases outside the gene matches: 4. In nucleotides, the CDR3 is TGTGCCACCAGTGATTTTAGCGGGGGGGCCTCTGAGCAGTTCTTC. This codes for CATSDFSGGASEQFF.

This clone has only a few counts. The chain has TRBV5-1 and TRBJ2-1; the match to TRBD1 covers 7 bases. The J segment lost 7 bases and the V segment lost 2 bases, leaving 9 bases of the junction unmatched. Germline CDR1 SGHRS, CDR2 YFSETQ. CDR3 length: 15 amino acids. The CDR3 nucleotides read TGCGCCAGCAGCTTTGCGGCAGGGGGTGGGAATGAGCAGTTCTTC. Translated, it gives CASSFAAGGGNEQFF.

V and J are TRBV9 and TRBJ2-2; D uncertain. The CDR3 length is 14 residues. Germline lookup yields CDR1 SGDLS and CDR2 YYNGEE. V was shortened by 3 bases and J by 2 bases, with 8 bases between the two germline ends. The CDR3 spells CASSGLINTGELFF. As DNA, the CDR3 is TGTGCCAGCAGCGGACTTATAAACACCGGGGAGCTGTTTTTT. Combining the CDR3 with reference TRBV9 and TRBJ2-2 gives the whole variable domain DSGVTQTPKHLITATGQRVTLRCSPRSGDLSVYWYQQSLDQGLQFLIQYYNGEERAKGNILERFSAQQFPDLHSELNLSSLELGDSALYFCASSGLINTGELFFGEGSRLTVL.

The chain uses TRBV9 and TRBJ1-3; D not resolved. The CDR3 covers 17 residues. Per the germline V gene, CDR1 is SGDLS and CDR2 is YYNGEE. Trimming stripped 0 bases from V and 0 bases from J, with 13 bases between. In DNA, the CDR3 is TGTGCCAGCAGCGTAGCGGCGCAGAGGAACTCTGGAAACACCATATATTTT. As protein: CASSVAAQRNSGNTIYF.